These T cell receptor beta chains were read from a single sample in a study of blood T cell repertoires in COVID-19. Assay used: immunoSEQ multiplex PCR; TCRdb lists only in-frame clones, some missing. The sample has around 130,000 clones, around 86% seen once. Sequenced sample: PBMCs or T cells enriched from blood (not recorded which). All receptors derive from a man under 40 who had recovered from COVID-19. CDR3s include the opening cysteine and the closing phenylalanine or tryptophan. D genes are given only for firm matches. Clone size, where shown, is once, few, many, or a class for clones that have expanded.

DNA | CDR3 | V | size | D | J
TGTGCCAGCAGCCAAACAGGGTACGAGCAGTACTTC | CASSQTGYEQYF | TRBV7-9 | few | . | TRBJ2-7
TGCGCCAGCAGCCTTGGACTAGAAGCAGATACGCAGTATTTT | CASSLGLEADTQYF | TRBV5-1 | . | TRBD2 | TRBJ2-3
TGCAGCGTTCGACAGGGGTATAATTCACCCCTCCACTTT | CSVRQGYNSPLHF | TRBV29-1 | . | TRBD1 | TRBJ1-6
TGTGCCAGCAACACGGACAGGGAAAAACTGTTTTTT | CASNTDREKLFF | TRBV2 | . | TRBD1 | TRBJ1-4
TGTGCCAGCAGCCCGCCGGGACTAGCGACCACAGATACGCAGTATTTT | CASSPPGLATTDTQYF | TRBV7-2 | . | TRBD2 | TRBJ2-3
TGTGCCACTCCGGGGGACAGGGATAATTCACCCCTCCACTTT | CATPGDRDNSPLHF | TRBV6-5 | . | TRBD1 | TRBJ1-6
TGCAGCGTTGGGCAGGATAACAATGAGCAGTTCTTC | CSVGQDNNEQFF | TRBV29-1 | . | . | TRBJ2-1
TGTGCCAGCAGTTTACTGGGAGGGGCCGGGGAGCTGTTTTTT | CASSLLGGAGELFF | TRBV28 | once | TRBD2 | TRBJ2-2
TGTGCCAGCACTCCGGACAGGAGAAGCACAGATACGCAGTATTTT | CASTPDRRSTDTQYF | TRBV3-1/TRBV3-2 | . | TRBD1 | TRBJ2-3
TGTGCCAGCAGCCCATCGCGACAGGGGACGAACACTGAAGCTTTCTTT | CASSPSRQGTNTEAFF | TRBV7-9 | once | TRBD1 | TRBJ1-1
TGTGCCAGCAGTGACCCGCAGAACGTTGAAGCTTTCTTT | CASSDPQNVEAFF | TRBV2 | . | . | TRBJ1-1
TGTGCCAGCAGTACCGACTCCAGCGGGGGGGCCAATGAGCAGTTCTTC | CASSTDSSGGANEQFF | TRBV7-2 | . | TRBD2 | TRBJ2-1
TGTGCCAGCATGGAGGCGACCCAGTACTTC | CASMEATQYF | TRBV2 | . | . | TRBJ2-5
TGTGCCAGCGCGTCTGGGGAGTTCACTAGCACAGATACGCAGTATTTT | CASASGEFTSTDTQYF | TRBV9 | . | . | TRBJ2-3
TGTGCCTGGGGGACAGGGGGAGGCTATGGCTACACCTTC | CAWGTGGGYGYTF | TRBV30 | . | TRBD1 | TRBJ1-2
TGTGCCAGCAGCTTCTCTGATGCCGGGACAGTTACCGGGGAGCTGTTTTTT | CASSFSDAGTVTGELFF | TRBV7-9 | . | TRBD1 | TRBJ2-2
TGTGCCAGCAATGAGGGCACTAATGAAAAACTGTTTTTT | CASNEGTNEKLFF | TRBV2 | . | . | TRBJ1-4
TGCGCCAGCAGCCAAATAGCGGGAGCCCAAGAGACCCAGTACTTC | CASSQIAGAQETQYF | TRBV4-1 | once | TRBD2 | TRBJ2-5
TGTGCCATCACTCAAGAGTATAGCAATCAGCCCCAGCATTTT | CAITQEYSNQPQHF | TRBV10-3 | . | . | TRBJ1-5
TGCGCCAGCAGCTTCTCCGGGACAGTCTACGAGCAGTACTTC | CASSFSGTVYEQYF | TRBV5-1 | . | TRBD1 | TRBJ2-7
TGTGCCTGGAGTCCCTCCTCGAGCCCTCATAATTCACCCCTCCACTTT | CAWSPSSSPHNSPLHF | TRBV30 | . | . | TRBJ1-6
TGCGCCAGCAGCTTAGCCCTAGCCGAGAACACCGGGGAGCTGTTTTTT | CASSLALAENTGELFF | TRBV5-1 | . | . | TRBJ2-2
TGTGCCAGCAGATTTAGCGGGAGCGCCTACGAGCAGTACTTC | CASRFSGSAYEQYF | TRBV6-5 | once | TRBD2 | TRBJ2-7
TGTGCCAGCAGCCAAGAAAGTCTCACCGGGACAGGTGATCAGCCCCAGCATTTT | CASSQESLTGTGDQPQHF | TRBV3-1/TRBV3-2 | . | TRBD1 | TRBJ1-5
TGCAGTGCTAGTAGGCAGGGGGCTGGCGGCTACACCTTC | CSASRQGAGGYTF | TRBV20-1 | once | TRBD1 | TRBJ1-2
TGTGCCAGCAGCCCCATGGCGGCCGGGGAGCTGTTTTTT | CASSPMAAGELFF | TRBV7-6 | . | . | TRBJ2-2
TGCAGCGTGGAGGACAGGGGGCCAACCACAGATACGCAGTATTTT | CSVEDRGPTTDTQYF | TRBV29-1 | . | TRBD1 | TRBJ2-3
TGTGCCATCAGGGGGGGGACGGTGAACACTGAAGCTTTCTTT | CAIRGGTVNTEAFF | TRBV10-3 | . | . | TRBJ1-1
TGTGCCAGTAGTCCATCACAGGGGGCCGGTGAAAAACTGTTTTTT | CASSPSQGAGEKLFF | TRBV19 | . | TRBD1 | TRBJ1-4
TGTGCCACCCAGTGGTCGGACATGGGACAGGGGGAGACCCAGTACTTC | CATQWSDMGQGETQYF | TRBV24-1 | . | TRBD1 | TRBJ2-5
TGTGCCAGCAGCTTACTGCTACAGGGCGCTGAGCAGTTCTTC | CASSLLLQGAEQFF | TRBV11-3 | . | . | TRBJ2-1